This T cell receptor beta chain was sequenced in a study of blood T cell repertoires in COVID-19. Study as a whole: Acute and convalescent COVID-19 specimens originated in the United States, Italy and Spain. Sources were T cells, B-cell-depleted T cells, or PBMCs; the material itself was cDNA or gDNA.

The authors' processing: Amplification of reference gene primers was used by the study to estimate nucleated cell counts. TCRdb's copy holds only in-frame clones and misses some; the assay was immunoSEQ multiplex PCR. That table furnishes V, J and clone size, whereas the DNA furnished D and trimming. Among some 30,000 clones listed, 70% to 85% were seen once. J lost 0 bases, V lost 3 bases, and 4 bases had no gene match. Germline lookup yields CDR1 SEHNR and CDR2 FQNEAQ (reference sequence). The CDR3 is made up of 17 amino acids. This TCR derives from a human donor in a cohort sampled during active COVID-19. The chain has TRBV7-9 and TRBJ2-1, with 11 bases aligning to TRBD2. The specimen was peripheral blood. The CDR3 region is CASSLLAGGRSYNEQFF. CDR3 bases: TGTGCCAGCAGCTTGCTAGCGGGAGGCCGCTCCTACAATGAGCAGTTCTTC.